Listed below are T cell receptor beta chains from one sample, sequenced in a study of T cell changes during pregnancy in multiple sclerosis. Libraries were prepared by immunoSEQ multiplex PCR; TCRdb keeps only in-frame clonotypes and omits some of them. The sample shows 30,000 to 45,000 clones, 91% of them seen only once. Sequenced material: CD4+ T cells from peripheral blood mononuclear cells, taken in the second trimester of pregnancy. The receptor source for this set is a female donor in good health, enrolled as a control in a pregnancy study. CDR3s include the opening cysteine and the closing phenylalanine or tryptophan. A D gene is named only where the DNA matches it firmly. For some rows the clone size is stated as once, few or many, or as a class when expanded; others skip it.

v_gene	j_gene	abundance	d_gene	CDR3nt	CDR3aa
TRBV28	TRBJ1-5	NA	NA	TGTGCCAGCAGTACAATGCCCAATCAGCCCCAGCATTTT	CASSTMPNQPQHF
TRBV28	TRBJ2-3	NA	TRBD1	TGTGCCAGCAGTGTGGACAGGCCCGCAGATACGCAGTATTTT	CASSVDRPADTQYF
TRBV9	TRBJ1-2	few	NA	TGTGCCAGCAGCCCCCTCTCTAATGGCTACACCTTC	CASSPLSNGYTF
TRBV7-9	TRBJ2-7	NA	TRBD2	TGTGCCAGCAGCTTATCGTCCGCTAGCGGGAATTACGAGCAGTACTTC	CASSLSSASGNYEQYF
TRBV5-6	TRBJ2-2	NA	TRBD2	TGTGCCAGCAGCCCCCCGGGACTAGCGGGAGGAGGCACCGGGGAGCTGTTTTTT	CASSPPGLAGGGTGELFF
TRBV18	TRBJ2-5	NA	NA	TGTGCCAGCTCTAGGGGAAGTTTCCAAGAGACCCAGTACTTC	CASSRGSFQETQYF
TRBV18	TRBJ2-7	once	NA	TGTGCCAGCTCATCCGTCCTAGCCCGGGAAAGCGAGCAGTACTTC	CASSSVLARESEQYF
TRBV6-5	TRBJ1-2	NA	TRBD1	TGTGCCAGCAGTTACGATGGACAGGGGATTTCTGGCGGCTACACCTTC	CASSYDGQGISGGYTF
TRBV16	TRBJ2-7	NA	NA	TGTGCCAGCAGCCAATCAGGGGCAGGGCTCCCCTACGAGCAGTACTTC	CASSQSGAGLPYEQYF
TRBV7-2	TRBJ2-7	once	NA	TGTGCCAGCAGCCCAACAATCTACGAGCAGTACTTC	CASSPTIYEQYF
TRBV28	TRBJ2-7	NA	TRBD2	TGTGCCAGCAATCCCGGGACTAGCGGGTACGAGCAGTACTTC	CASNPGTSGYEQYF
TRBV5-5	TRBJ1-2	NA	NA	TGTGCCAGCTCCAGGGAAAGCTATGGCTACACCTTC	CASSRESYGYTF
TRBV7-9	TRBJ1-1	NA	NA	TGTGCCAGCAGCTTAGAGTCGACTCACACTGAAGCTTTCTTT	CASSLESTHTEAFF
TRBV5-4	TRBJ2-3	NA	NA	TGTGCCAGCAGCTCGTTGGATGGGGCCCCAGATACGCAGTATTTT	CASSSLDGAPDTQYF
TRBV6-1	TRBJ1-2	NA	TRBD1	TGTGCCACAACCGGGACAGGAACCTATGGCTACACCTTC	CATTGTGTYGYTF
TRBV4-1	TRBJ2-1	NA	NA	TGCGCCAGCAGCCAAGTGCGGGTTTCGGACAATGAGCAGTTCTTC	CASSQVRVSDNEQFF
TRBV15	TRBJ2-7	NA	TRBD2	TGTGCCACCAGCAGAGATCCGGGAGGGGAGTACGAGCAGTACTTC	CATSRDPGGEYEQYF
TRBV2	TRBJ1-1	NA	NA	TGTGCCAGCAGTGAAGTCGGGAACACTGAAGCTTTCTTT	CASSEVGNTEAFF
TRBV7-9	TRBJ2-1	few	TRBD2	TGTGCCAGCAGCTTAACGGAAGGGACTAGCTTCCACAATGAGCAGTTCTTC	CASSLTEGTSFHNEQFF
TRBV6-5	TRBJ2-3	NA	TRBD2	TGTGCCAGCAGTCTTAGCGGGGTCCCACCGGATACGCAGTATTTT	CASSLSGVPPDTQYF
TRBV5-1	TRBJ1-1	once	TRBD1	TGCGCCAGCAGCTCAACGGGACAGGGGAACACTGAAGCTTTCTTT	CASSSTGQGNTEAFF
TRBV28	TRBJ2-2	NA	TRBD2	TGTGCCAGCAGTTCTTCCGGGACTAGCGGGAGTATGAACACCGGGGAGCTGTTTTTT	CASSSSGTSGSMNTGELFF
TRBV25-1	TRBJ2-7	NA	NA	TGTGCCAGCAGTGAATCGACTAGCGAGCAGTACTTC	CASSESTSEQYF
TRBV9	TRBJ2-4	NA	NA	TGTGCCAGCAGCGTAGCCCAGGGTATGGACATTCAGTACTTC	CASSVAQGMDIQYF
TRBV5-6	TRBJ1-2	NA	NA	TGTGCCAGCAGCTTGGCCCCCAGGTTGGGGGGCTATGGCTACACCTTC	CASSLAPRLGGYGYTF
TRBV19	TRBJ2-5	NA	TRBD2	TGTGCCAGTAAGCGGGGCCAAGAGACCCAGTACTTC	CASKRGQETQYF
TRBV28	TRBJ1-2	NA	NA	TGTGCCAGCAGTCTAGGGGGCTATGGCTACACCTTC	CASSLGGYGYTF
TRBV2	TRBJ1-1	NA	TRBD1	TGTGCCAGCAGTGCCCTCGGACAGGTGAACACTGAAGCTTTCTTT	CASSALGQVNTEAFF
TRBV19	TRBJ2-4	NA	NA	TGTGCCAGTAGTATCGATAGAGGGGGAGCCAAAAACATTCAGTACTTC	CASSIDRGGAKNIQYF
TRBV15	TRBJ2-3	NA	TRBD1	TGTGCCACCAGCAGAGGGGGGACAGGGGTTGCCATCGAGGATACGCAGTATTTT	CATSRGGTGVAIEDTQYF
TRBV2	TRBJ2-7	NA	TRBD2	TGTGCCAGCAGTGGGGGGAGGAGCGGGGGTTTCAACGAGCAGTACTTC	CASSGGRSGGFNEQYF
TRBV19	TRBJ2-5	NA	TRBD2	TGTGCCAGTAGTTGGGTAGCGGGGGGAGAGACCCAGTACTTC	CASSWVAGGETQYF
TRBV6-1	TRBJ2-3	NA	NA	TGTGCCAGCAGCCCGGGTCCGAATACAGATACGCAGTATTTT	CASSPGPNTDTQYF
TRBV7-2	TRBJ1-2	once	TRBD1	TGTGCCAGCAGCTTAAAGGCACAGGGGGTCGGCTACACCTTC	CASSLKAQGVGYTF
TRBV6-1	TRBJ1-4	once	NA	TGTGCCAGCATATCGCCCGAGAGAAAACTGTTTTTT	CASISPERKLFF
TRBV15	TRBJ2-7	NA	TRBD2	TGTGCCACCAGCAGAGAAGCCGGGGGGGGCTACGAGCAGTACTTC	CATSREAGGGYEQYF
TRBV30	TRBJ1-1	NA	TRBD1	TGTGCCTGGCAACAGGGGGAAGGCACTGAAGCTTTCTTT	CAWQQGEGTEAFF
TRBV27	TRBJ1-1	few	NA	TGTGCCAGCAGTTTATCAGGACTACTCACTGAAGCTTTCTTT	CASSLSGLLTEAFF
TRBV6-5	TRBJ2-7	NA	TRBD1	TGTGCCAGCAGTTACTTGGGACAGGGGGCCTACGAGCAGTACTTC	CASSYLGQGAYEQYF
TRBV2	TRBJ1-3	NA	NA	TGTGCCAGCAGTACGATTGGGGGGGGTGGAAACACCATATATTTT	CASSTIGGGGNTIYF
TRBV7-9	TRBJ2-3	NA	TRBD2	TGTGCCAGCACCCCCGGGGGGGGCGGGGGCCCGGGCACAGATACGCAGTATTTT	CASTPGGGGGPGTDTQYF
TRBV11-3	TRBJ2-3	NA	TRBD1	TGTGCCAGCAGCTTAGCCGGGACAGGCTTCACAGATACGCAGTATTTT	CASSLAGTGFTDTQYF
TRBV6-1	TRBJ1-1	NA	TRBD1	TGTGCCAGCAGTGCCGGGACAGGGTCAAGGACTGAAGCTTTCTTT	CASSAGTGSRTEAFF
TRBV19	TRBJ1-1	NA	NA	TGTGCCAGTAGACCCAGACAGCTGAACACTGAAGCTTTCTTT	CASRPRQLNTEAFF
TRBV10-1	TRBJ1-1	few	NA	TGCGCCAGCAGGGACCAACAGGGATCCGCTTTCTTT	CASRDQQGSAFF
TRBV10-2	TRBJ1-1	NA	NA	TGCGCCGCCCAACAGGGTTCAACTGAAGCTTTCTTT	CAAQQGSTEAFF
TRBV30	TRBJ1-2	NA	TRBD1	TGTGCCTGCCAACAGGGGAATGGCTACACCTTC	CACQQGNGYTF
TRBV7-3	TRBJ2-3	NA	NA	TGTGCCAGCAGCAAAAGAGGCCAGGGGAACACAGATACGCAGTATTTT	CASSKRGQGNTDTQYF
TRBV5-1	TRBJ1-6	NA	TRBD1	TGCGCCAGCAGCTTGGGAGCAGGGGGTAATTCACCCCTCCACTTT	CASSLGAGGNSPLHF
TRBV7-8	TRBJ2-7	NA	NA	TGTGCCAGCAGCCAGCGACGGCTTTCCTACGAGCAGTACTTC	CASSQRRLSYEQYF